Following are 28 T cell receptor beta chains from one sample sequenced in a study of CD8 T cells in ankylosing spondylitis. MiXCR was run by TCRdb on the 5' RACE reads, yielding one entry per CDR3 protein. Here the sample spans some 95,000 distinct CDR3 sequences, about 9.1% being singletons. Sequenced: blood, either unsorted or a sorted T cell fraction (not recorded which). The receptor set was obtained from a male donor with ankylosing spondylitis or in good health (not recorded which).

This clonotype has ten or more counts. This chain links TRBV2 with TRBJ1-5; D not resolved. The CDR3 is 14 residues long. With 4 bases removed from V and 0 bases from J, the gap between germline ends came to 7 bases. Germline V gene data show CDR1 as SNHLY and CDR2 as FYNNEI. The CDR3 reads CASSAEDSNQPQHF. As DNA, the CDR3 is TGTGCCAGCAGTGCAGAGGATAGCAATCAGCCCCAGCATTTT.

This clonotype was observed at least ten times. The rearrangement joins TRBV2 to TRBJ2-3; D unclear. V lost 3 bases, J lost 2 bases, and 3 bases lay in between. The CDR3 is 12 residues long. CDR1 is SNHLY, CDR2 FYNNEI, per germline. The CDR3 nucleotides are TGTGCCAGCAGTGATGCCACAGATACGCAGTATTTT. It specifies CASSDATDTQYF.

This clonotype was seen repeatedly, ten times or more. The chain couples TRBV4-2 to TRBJ2-3, with a possible D match to TRBD2 (7 bases). The CDR3 runs 14 residues. V lost 3 bases to trimming and J lost 4 bases, with 11 bases between them. Germline lookup yields CDR1 LGHNA and CDR2 YNFKEQ. CDR3 nucleotide sequence: TGTGCCAGCAGCCAGGGAGGGGGAGCAGATACGCAGTATTTT. As protein: CASSQGGGADTQYF.

There are many counts of this clonotype. The V call is TRBV9, the J call TRBJ2-7; D is unresolved. The CDR3 runs to 14 residues. Germline V gene data show CDR1 as SGDLS and CDR2 as YYNGEE. V lost 0 bases to trimming and J lost 2 bases, with 9 bases between them. The CDR3 spells CASSVEGSAYEQYF. CDR3 DNA: TGTGCCAGCAGCGTAGAAGGCAGCGCCTACGAGCAGTACTTC. The entire variable domain, with the rest obtained from reference TRBV9 and TRBJ2-7, is as follows: DSGVTQTPKHLITATGQRVTLRCSPRSGDLSVYWYQQSLDQGLQFLIQYYNGEERAKGNILERFSAQQFPDLHSELNLSSLELGDSALYFCASSVEGSAYEQYFGPGTRLTVT.

The genes are TRBV7-8 and TRBJ2-3, with TRBD2 matching over 8 bases. CDR1 is SGHVS, CDR2 FQNEAQ, per germline. This CDR3 is built from 17 residues. The trim removed 5 bases at V and 2 bases at J, leaving 12 bases unmatched. Written as DNA, the CDR3 is TGTGCCAGCAGCCCCTTAGCGGGGAGCAGGAACACAGATACGCAGTATTTT. Its translation is CASSPLAGSRNTDTQYF.

This clonotype appeared a few times. V usage is TRBV3-1 and J usage is TRBJ2-1; 8 bases fit TRBD2. CDR1 and CDR2 (germline): LGHDT, YNNKEL (reference sequence). The junction had 15 bases not matched to a gene; V was cut back by 11 bases and J by 0 bases. The CDR3 has 17 amino acids. The CDR3 coding sequence is TGTGCCTCCTCCAAGCATTACGGGGGGGCCTCCTACAATGAGCAGTTCTTC. This gives the protein CASSKHYGGASYNEQFF.

The rearrangement links TRBV7-9 to TRBJ2-1; perhaps D is TRBD1 or TRBD2 (5 bases each). Between the trimmed V and J ends, which lost 4 bases and 9 bases, there was a span of 19 bases. Germline V lookup: CDR1 SEHNR, CDR2 FQNEAQ (reference sequence). CDR3 length: 15 residues. CDR3 loop: CASSSPPLGTVEQFF. CDR3 DNA: TGTGCCAGCAGCTCCCCACCGTTGGGGACGGTTGAGCAGTTCTTC.

This clonotype came up many times. V is TRBV15 and J is TRBJ2-3; D uncertain. CDR3 length: 17 residues. Between the trimmed V and J ends, which lost 0 bases and 2 bases, there was a span of 15 bases. Germline-derived CDR1 and CDR2 are LNHNV and YYDKDF (reference sequence). The CDR3 spells CATSREGYWSATDTQYF. CDR3 in DNA: TGTGCCACCAGCAGAGAGGGGTACTGGTCAGCCACAGATACGCAGTATTTT.

The V gene is TRBV9, the J gene TRBJ2-7; either TRBD1 or TRBD2 may fit D (6 bases each). V lost 1 base to trimming and J lost 2 bases, with 16 bases between them. This CDR3 is built from 16 residues. CDR1 SGDLS and CDR2 YYNGEE come from the germline V gene. The CDR3 sequence is CASSVSEGGRTYEQYF. CDR3 DNA: TGTGCCAGCAGCGTATCGGAGGGGGGCAGAACCTACGAGCAGTACTTC.

This clonotype was seen repeatedly, ten times or more. The chain links TRBV10-3 to TRBJ2-3, with unresolved D. The CDR3 is made up of 14 amino acids. Trimming stripped 3 bases from V and 2 bases from J, with 9 bases between. From germline, CDR1 is ENHRY and CDR2 SYGVKD. The CDR3 coding sequence is TGTGCCATCAGTGATTTACAAATCACAGATACGCAGTATTTT. It codes for CAISDLQITDTQYF.

This clonotype has ten or more counts. This chain joins TRBV24-1 and TRBJ2-2; D might be TRBD2 (6 bases). There are 15 residues in the CDR3. The germline V and J ends were trimmed by 5 bases and 2 bases, with 11 bases remaining between them. The V gene's germline CDR1 is KGHDR and CDR2 SFDVKD. For the CDR3, the DNA is TGTGCCACCAGTGCCCGGACTACTAACACCGGGGAGCTGTTTTTT. Its protein product is CATSARTTNTGELFF.

CDR3 coding DNA: TGTGCCAGCAGTCGGGACAGGGGGCTTCAGGAAGCCTACAATGAGCAGTTCTTC. Protein product: CASSRDRGLQEAYNEQFF. The genes are TRBV12-3 or TRBV12-4 and TRBJ2-1; 12 nucleotides align to TRBD1. V gave up 5 bases and J gave up 2 bases; unmatched junction bases: 10. The CDR3 has 18 residues.

This clonotype was detected ten times or more. The rearrangement uses TRBV20-1 and TRBJ2-3; D tentatively fits TRBD1 or TRBD2 (6 bases each). Between the trimmed V and J ends, which lost 6 bases and 0 bases, there was a span of 16 bases. CDR1 DFQATT and CDR2 SNEGSKA come from the germline V gene (reference sequence). The CDR3 spans 15 residues. Here the CDR3 DNA reads TGCAGTGCGAGGAGGGGGATAGATAGCACAGATACGCAGTATTTT. Amino acid sequence: CSARRGIDSTDTQYF.

The sample holds a few counts of this clonotype. J is TRBJ1-5 and V is TRBV27; TRBD1 agrees at 10 bases. Trimming cost V 5 bases and J 3 bases; bases outside gene matches: 19. Germline V CDR1 and CDR2: MNHEY, SMNVEV (reference sequence). The CDR3 runs to 20 residues. CDR3 protein: CASSLPQGTGEEGANQPQHF. The CDR3 region has the DNA TGTGCCAGCAGTCTACCCCAGGGGACAGGGGAAGAAGGGGCCAATCAGCCCCAGCATTTT.

This clonotype has ten or more counts. The rearrangement uses TRBV18 and TRBJ1-5; D is unresolved. The CDR3 contains 16 residues. Germline loops: CDR1 KGHSH, CDR2 LQKENI. The V and J ends lost 3 bases and 4 bases respectively, with 16 bases between them. The CDR3 is CASSPSPASGNQPQHF. Here the CDR3 DNA reads TGTGCCAGCTCACCTTCCCCGGCCTCGGGGAATCAGCCCCAGCATTTT.

This clonotype was counted ten times or more. The rearrangement joins TRBV11-2 to TRBJ1-1; D remains ambiguous. The CDR3 spans 14 residues. Deletions cut 7 bases from V and 1 base from J, with 13 bases between. CDR1 is SGHAT and CDR2 is FQNNGV in the germline V gene. The CDR3 sequence: CASTYDPGNTEAFF. The CDR3 nucleotides are TGTGCCAGCACCTACGACCCTGGGAACACTGAAGCTTTCTTT.

This clonotype was found many times. The CDR3 region is CASSNTRGSYEQYF. CDR3 sequence (DNA): TGTGCCAGCAGCAACACCAGGGGGTCCTACGAGCAGTACTTC. This sequence joins TRBV7-8 and TRBJ2-7; TRBD1 matches 7 bases. Trimming cost V 5 bases and J 1 base; bases outside gene matches: 5. The CDR3 has 14 residues. Per the germline V gene, CDR1 is SGHVS and CDR2 is FQNEAQ.

This clonotype was counted at least ten times. This sequence joins TRBV24-1 and TRBJ2-1; 11 nucleotides agree with TRBD1. V gave up 4 bases and J gave up 8 bases; unmatched junction bases: 9. This CDR3 spans 16 amino acids. Per the germline V gene, CDR1 is KGHDR and CDR2 is SFDVKD. The CDR3 DNA sequence: TGTGCCACCAGTGACGCCGGGACAGGGGGGATCGATGAGCAGTTCTTC. Residues: CATSDAGTGGIDEQFF.

This clonotype has ten or more counts. The chain combines TRBV7-2 with TRBJ2-2; D remains ambiguous. From germline, CDR1 is SGHTA and CDR2 FQGNSA. V was cut by 1 base and J by 4 bases, with 4 bases left in between. CDR3 length: 13 amino acids. CDR3 residues: CASSLGPTGELFF. The CDR3 nucleotides read TGTGCCAGCAGCTTAGGCCCCACCGGGGAGCTGTTTTTT.

Many counts were recorded for this clonotype. The CDR3 sequence is CASSFGNTGELFF. The CDR3 nucleotides read TGTGCCAGCAGCTTCGGCAACACCGGGGAGCTGTTTTTT. The chain combines TRBV7-2 with TRBJ2-2, with D hard to call. This CDR3 is built from 13 residues. Trimming left V 3 bases short and J 2 bases short, with 4 bases between. Germline assignment: CDR1 SGHTA and CDR2 FQGNSA.

Ten or more counts support this clonotype. The chain employs TRBV4-2 and TRBJ1-1; D is ambiguous. Deletions cut 3 bases from V and 1 base from J, with 9 bases between. The CDR3 is made up of 14 amino acids. The germline gives CDR1 LGHNA, CDR2 YNFKEQ. The DNA for the CDR3 is TGTGCCAGCAGCCAGTTGGAGGAGAACACTGAAGCTTTCTTT. Protein product: CASSQLEENTEAFF.

This clonotype has a handful of counts. The junction and the germline gene differ at one end; a read error may be behind it. V gene TRBV7-2 combines with J gene TRBJ2-3, with 12 bases lining up with TRBD2. The CDR3 is 13 residues long. The germline V gene encodes CDR1 SGHTA and CDR2 FQGNSA. CDR3 sequence: CASSLAPSGGAAF. CDR3 nucleotides: TGTGCCAGCAGCTTAGCCCCTAGCGGGGGGGCCGCATTT.

The chain recombines TRBV6-2 or TRBV6-3 with TRBJ2-2; no clear D. Germline V gene lookup returns CDR1 MNHEY and CDR2 SVGEGT. Trimming removed 6 bases from V and 6 bases from J, with 11 bases in between. The CDR3 consists of 13 residues. CDR3 protein: CASSRSGSGELFF. For the CDR3, the DNA is TGTGCCAGCAGCCGTAGTGGGTCCGGGGAGCTGTTTTTT.

The sample holds many counts of this clonotype. The V call is TRBV27, the J call TRBJ2-3; 12 nucleotides agree with TRBD2. The CDR3 covers 16 residues. V was clipped by 5 bases and J by 4 bases; unmatched bases: 7. CDR1 is MNHEY, CDR2 SMNVEV, per germline (reference sequence). DNA for the CDR3: TGTGCCAGCAGTCTAGGACTAGCGGGGAGGGCAGATACGCAGTATTTT. It codes for CASSLGLAGRADTQYF.

On this clonotype: A much larger clone lies one base from this, so it may be a read error. The chain uses TRBV9 and TRBJ2-5; possibly TRBD2 for D (6 bases). Germline V gene data show CDR1 as SGDLS and CDR2 as YYNGEE. This CDR3 comprises 15 residues. The CDR3 loop is CANSPSLTREETQYF. In DNA, the CDR3 is TGTGCCAACAGCCCCTCCCTCACTCGGGAGGAGACCCAGTACTTC.

As concerns this clonotype: This could be a read error, since a much larger clone is one nucleotide away. The chain recombines TRBV27 with TRBJ1-5; D is unclear. This CDR3 is 13 amino acids long. The V gene's germline CDR1 is MNHEY and CDR2 SMNVEV (reference sequence). The CDR3 DNA reads TGTGCCAGCAGCACAAGTCGAAATCGGCCCCAGCATTTT. It yields the protein CASSTSRNRPQHF.

The chain couples TRBV7-9 to TRBJ2-1; D possibly corresponds to TRBD2 (5 bases). Between the trimmed V and J ends, which lost 1 base and 12 bases, there was a span of 19 bases. Germline CDR1 and CDR2: SEHNR and FQNEAQ (reference sequence). This CDR3 is built from 15 residues. The CDR3 region is CASSLDPSGNDWQFF. The CDR3 bases are TGTGCCAGCAGCTTAGACCCCTCGGGGAATGATTGGCAGTTCTTC.

This clonotype came up many times. J is TRBJ2-7 and V is TRBV12-3 or TRBV12-4; no clear D. This CDR3 has 12 residues. The V end was cut by 6 bases, the J end by 0 bases, with 6 bases between. CDR3 nucleotides: TGTGCCAGCAGCTTCTACTCCTACGAGCAGTACTTC. It codes for CASSFYSYEQYF.